This TCR beta chain was recorded in a study of OX40 agonist ivuxolimab in advanced cancers. On the study more broadly: Patients were dosed with the agonistic anti-OX40 (CD134) antibody ivuxolimab. Enrollees could have had prior anti-PD-1, anti-PD-L1 or anti-CTLA-4 therapy, which roughly 40% had received.

V lost 4 bases and J 2 bases, leaving 6 bases between the germline ends. CDR3 length: 13 amino acids. Looked up from germline, CDR1 is MGHRA and CDR2 is YSYEKL. General study points: Nonresponders, in some cases, also had low normalized T-cell clonal expansion.

As concerns this clone: Antigen: not known.

The table came from immunoSEQ multiplex PCR; TCRdb's copy has only in-frame clones and leaves some out. The repertoire holds about 100,000 clones, with roughly 94% as singletons. The clonotype was recovered from an adult with an advanced solid tumor such as melanoma, head and neck, liver or kidney cancer. V gene TRBV4-1 combines with J gene TRBJ1-5; a weak D match, TRBD1 (5 bases). The sample in question was CD4+ or CD8+ T cells sorted from blood, obtained in a trial of the OX40 agonist ivuxolimab. The CDR3 DNA sequence: TGCGCCAGCAGCCCGGGGGGCAATCAGCCCCAGCATTTT. Residues: CASSPGGNQPQHF.